Listed here are 27 T cell receptor beta chains from one sample, sequenced in a study of T-cell memory formation after mild COVID-19. TCRdb called the 5' RACE reads again in MiXCR, with one record for every CDR3 protein. This sample has roughly 200,000 distinct CDR3 sequences, with more than 15% found just once. Sample: PBMCs or a T cell subset sorted from them (not recorded which). The receptors here all came from an adult woman who had mild COVID-19 (a few samples of this study predate the infection). Cell type and time point are not known.

This clonotype occurred a few times. The V call is TRBV15, the J call TRBJ2-3; TRBD2 matches 7 bases. The CDR3 loop spans 15 amino acids. Unmatched junction bases numbered 5, after V lost 0 bases and J lost 5 bases. Germline V CDR1 and CDR2: LNHNV, YYDKDF (reference sequence). CDR3 bases: TGTGCCACCAGCAGAGAGGCGGGAGTCAGAGATACGCAGTATTTT. It translates to CATSREAGVRDTQYF.

The J gene is TRBJ2-5, the V gene TRBV18, with 9 nucleotides matching TRBD2. The CDR3 is 15 residues long. Germline CDR1 is KGHSH and CDR2 is LQKENI. With V trimmed by 1 base and J by 3 bases, 3 bases remained unmatched. The CDR3 sequence: CASSPLAGEEETQYF. In nucleotides, the CDR3 is TGTGCCAGCTCACCACTAGCGGGAGAGGAAGAGACCCAGTACTTC.

The rearrangement joins TRBV5-1 to TRBJ2-1, with D maybe TRBD2 (6 bases). V lost 4 bases and J lost 7, with 27 bases in between. CDR3 size: 18 residues. The V gene's germline CDR1 is SGHRS and CDR2 YFSETQ. The CDR3, as DNA: TGCGCCAGCAGCCGGGGGTCCAGCGGGTATTCTCCTAGGAATGAGCAGTTCTTC. Translation: CASSRGSSGYSPRNEQFF.

This rearrangement joins TRBV5-1 to TRBJ2-3, with 11 bases fitting TRBD1. This CDR3 contains 15 residues. CDR1 is SGHRS and CDR2 is YFSETQ in the germline V gene. V dropped 4 bases and J dropped 9; count of bases not matched to a gene: 10. CDR3 sequence reads: CASSTRDRGRGTQYF. The CDR3 DNA is TGCGCCAGCAGCACCCGGGACAGGGGGAGAGGGACGCAGTATTTT.

This clonotype was counted at least ten times. The chain joins TRBV7-6 to TRBJ2-2, with 8 nucleotides matching TRBD2. The V gene end was trimmed by 5 bases and the J gene end by 0 bases; junction bases not matched to a gene: 5. Germline CDR1 is SGHVS and CDR2 is FNYEAQ. This CDR3 region has 16 residues. As DNA, the CDR3 is TGTGCCAGCAGCCCTGCGGGAGGCGCGAACACCGGGGAGCTGTTTTTT. Amino acid sequence: CASSPAGGANTGELFF.

This clonotype was seen only a few times. V gene TRBV2 combines with J gene TRBJ2-3; D unclear. V was pared by 7 bases and J by 6 bases, with 8 bases between. CDR1 and CDR2 (germline): SNHLY, FYNNEI. The CDR3 runs to 11 residues. This CDR3 is CASTATDTQYF. CDR3 bases: TGTGCCAGCACCGCAACGGATACGCAGTATTTT.

The J gene is TRBJ1-5, the V gene TRBV12-3 or TRBV12-4; possibly TRBD1 for D (6 bases). The CDR3 is 14 amino acids. V was shortened by 5 bases and J by 5 bases, with 13 bases between the two germline ends. The chain's CDR3 is CASSHRQVYQPQHF. The CDR3 nucleotides read TGTGCCAGCAGTCACAGACAGGTCTATCAGCCCCAGCATTTT.

The chain couples TRBV4-2 to TRBJ2-5; 9 bases map to TRBD2. Trimming at V came to 0 bases and at J to 1 base, leaving 15 bases not matched to a gene. Looked up from germline, CDR1 is LGHNA and CDR2 is YNFKEQ. This CDR3 comprises 20 residues. In DNA, the CDR3 is TGTGCCAGCAGCCAAGAATTTTTATTGAGTCGACTAGCGGCCCAAGAGACCCAGTACTTC. It specifies CASSQEFLLSRLAAQETQYF.

This clonotype was counted ten times or more. CDR3 protein: CASSLGTSGSGSDEQFF. The CDR3, as DNA: TGCGCCAGCAGCCTCGGGACTAGCGGGAGCGGTAGCGATGAGCAGTTCTTC. The chain has TRBV4-3 and TRBJ2-1; 14 bases align to TRBD2. The CDR3 contains 17 residues. The V segment lost 4 bases and the J segment 8 bases; nucleotides outside the gene matches: 10. The germline gives CDR1 LGHNA, CDR2 YSLEER.

The rearrangement uses TRBV11-3 and TRBJ2-3, with TRBD2 identical over 14 bases. Germline assignment: CDR1 SGHNT and CDR2 YENEEA. V shed 5 bases, J shed 2 bases, and the junction held 3 bases outside the gene matches. There are 16 residues in the CDR3. The DNA for the CDR3 is TGTGCCAGCAGCCAGGGACTAGCGGGGGACACAGATACGCAGTATTTT. It translates to CASSQGLAGDTDTQYF. Combining the CDR3 with reference TRBV11-3 and TRBJ2-3 gives the whole variable domain EAGVVQSPRYKIIEKKQPVAFWCNPISGHNTLYWYLQNLGQGPELLIRYENEEAVDDSQLPKDRFSAERLKGVDSTLKIQPAELGDSAVYLCASSQGLAGDTDTQYFGPGTRLTVL.

This clonotype appeared a few times. The rearrangement links TRBV7-8 to TRBJ1-5; D may be TRBD1 (6 bases). Trimming took off 5 bases at V and 0 bases at J, with 14 bases between the two ends. This CDR3 has 16 amino acids. Germline CDR1 reads SGHVS; CDR2 reads FQNEAQ. The DNA of the CDR3 is TGTGCCAGCAGCCAGGACAGAATTAATAGCAATCAGCCCCAGCATTTT. The encoded protein is CASSQDRINSNQPQHF.

This clonotype was picked up a small number of times. V is TRBV5-1 and J is TRBJ2-2, with TRBD1 as a possible D gene (6 bases). The V gene lost 1 base and the J gene lost 1 base, with 8 bases spanning the gap. The V gene's germline CDR1 is SGHRS and CDR2 YFSETQ. The CDR3 sequence is 15 residues long. The CDR3 nucleotides are TGCGCCAGCAGCTTGACAGGGAAGAACACCGGGGAGCTGTTTTTT. This sequence encodes CASSLTGKNTGELFF.

A few counts support this clonotype. This rearrangement joins TRBV7-6 to TRBJ2-3; 8 bases line up with TRBD1. Trimming cost V 5 bases and J 6 bases; bases outside gene matches: 16. CDR1 and CDR2 (germline): SGHVS, FNYEAQ. The CDR3 has 17 amino acids. The CDR3 here is CASSIRLRTGSADTQYF. The CDR3 DNA reads TGTGCCAGCAGCATTCGATTGAGGACAGGGTCGGCTGATACGCAGTATTTT.

This clonotype occurred many times. The V and J genes are TRBV12-3 or TRBV12-4 and TRBJ2-7, with D possibly TRBD2 on 6 matching bases. The V gene lost 1 base and the J gene lost 1 base, with 8 bases spanning the gap. CDR3 length: 14 residues. The CDR3 DNA is TGTGCCAGCAGTTTAGGTGGAGGGTCCTACGAGCAGTACTTC. Its protein product is CASSLGGGSYEQYF.

The chain links TRBV12-3 or TRBV12-4 to TRBJ2-3; the D gene is possibly TRBD2 (5 bases). This CDR3 comprises 15 residues. V shed 1 base and J shed 2 bases, with 10 bases lying between them. CDR3 DNA sequence: TGTGCCAGCAGTTTAGTGTTAGCGCCCACAGATACGCAGTATTTT. Translated: CASSLVLAPTDTQYF.

The chain employs TRBV4-2 and TRBJ2-5, with 9 positions matching TRBD2. Germline V CDR1 and CDR2: LGHNA, YNFKEQ. The CDR3 covers 17 residues. V lost 1 base, J lost 0 bases, and 6 bases stayed unmatched. CDR3 bases: TGTGCCAGCAGCCAAGGACAGAGACTAGCGGACCAAGAGACCCAGTACTTC. As protein: CASSQGQRLADQETQYF.

This clonotype was counted ten times or more. CDR3 nucleotides: TGCAGTGCCCGAAGTGGGCACGAGCAGTACTTC. This translates into CSARSGHEQYF. The chain employs TRBV20-1 and TRBJ2-7; D gene ambiguous. In germline, CDR1 is DFQATT, CDR2 SNEGSKA (reference sequence). Deletions cut 6 bases from V and 5 bases from J, with 11 bases between. This CDR3 region has 11 residues.

This clonotype was seen only a few times. The gene calls are TRBV6-6 and TRBJ2-1; 11 bases fit TRBD2. The V segment lost 6 bases and the J segment 3 bases; nucleotides outside the gene matches: 4. The CDR3 sequence is 15 residues long. Germline assignment: CDR1 MNHNY and CDR2 SVGAGI (reference sequence). In nucleotides, the CDR3 is TGTGCCAGCAGCTACACTAGCGGGGGCTACAATGAGCAGTTCTTC. Its translation is CASSYTSGGYNEQFF.

CDR3 amino acids: CASSLEGAGYGYTF. The CDR3 nucleotides read TGCGCCAGCAGCTTGGAAGGGGCTGGCTATGGCTACACCTTC. This chain joins TRBV5-1 and TRBJ1-2; weak D call: TRBD1 (5 bases). Germline V CDR1 and CDR2: SGHRS, YFSETQ. This CDR3 comprises 14 residues. The V and J ends lost 0 bases and 4 bases respectively, with 10 bases between them.

This chain uses TRBV4-2 with TRBJ2-1; 9 bases are a match to TRBD1. From germline, CDR1 is LGHNA and CDR2 YNFKEQ. Trimming removed 3 bases from V and 9 bases from J; junction bases left unmatched: 6. The CDR3 covers 14 residues. CDR3 coding DNA: TGTGCCAGCAGCCAGTTTGGACAGGGGCGTGAGCAGTTCTTC. Protein: CASSQFGQGREQFF.

CDR3 amino acids: CSVTGTGLFGNTIYF. CDR3 coding DNA: TGCAGCGTTACCGGGACAGGCCTATTTGGAAACACCATATATTTT. This chain joins TRBV29-1 and TRBJ1-3, with 8 bases that match TRBD1. CDR1 SQVTM and CDR2 ANQGSEA come from the germline V gene. The CDR3 has 15 residues. After removal of 5 bases from V and 3 bases from J, the junction contained 9 bases not matched to a gene.

This chain joins TRBV3-1 and TRBJ1-3; unclear D gene. V was cut by 0 bases and J by 5 bases, with 5 bases left in between. This CDR3 comprises 13 residues. Germline V lookup: CDR1 LGHDT, CDR2 YNNKEL (reference sequence). The CDR3 bases are TGTGCCAGCAGCCAAGATGGGCGAAACACCATATATTTT. Translated: CASSQDGRNTIYF. The complete variable domain, with remaining parts taken from reference TRBV3-1 and TRBJ1-3, reads DTAVSQTPKYLVTQMGNDKSIKCEQNLGHDTMYWYKQDSKKFLKIMFSYNNKELIINETVPNRFSPKSPDKAHLNLHINSLELGDSAVYFCASSQDGRNTIYFGEGSWLTVV.

In this sample, this clonotype turned up a few times. The CDR3 spells CASKTHGATDTQYF. CDR3 bases: TGTGCCAGCAAGACGCATGGGGCAACAGATACGCAGTATTTT. The chain has TRBV12-3 or TRBV12-4 and TRBJ2-3; tentative D call: TRBD1 (5 bases). The CDR3 contains 14 residues. V shed 7 bases and J shed 3 bases, with 14 bases lying between them.

The CDR3 region has the DNA TGTGCCAGCAGTTGGGGAGGTCGGACTGAAGCTTTCTTT. This gives the protein CASSWGGRTEAFF. V and J are TRBV12-3 or TRBV12-4 and TRBJ1-1; D is unclear. The CDR3 runs 13 residues. V gave up 4 bases and J gave up 5 bases, with 11 bases separating them.

The gene calls are TRBV7-2 and TRBJ2-7; 7 bases are a match to TRBD2. The CDR3 sequence is 15 residues long. Germline V CDR1 and CDR2: SGHTA, FQGNSA. V shed 1 base and J 2 bases; nucleotides not matched to a gene: 5. CDR3: CASSLEASGTYEQYF. The CDR3 DNA reads TGTGCCAGCAGCTTAGAGGCTAGCGGCACCTACGAGCAGTACTTC.

The chain employs TRBV19 and TRBJ2-7; the D gene is possibly TRBD1 (6 bases). CDR1 and CDR2 (germline): LNHDA, SQIVND (reference sequence). The CDR3 is 13 residues long. V dropped 4 bases and J dropped 3 bases, with 10 bases sitting between them. The CDR3 DNA reads as TGTGCCAGTAGTAGGGACAAAAACTACGAGCAGTACTTC. Amino acid sequence: CASSRDKNYEQYF.

The chain is built from TRBV5-1 and TRBJ1-4, with D perhaps matching TRBD1 (6 bases). Germline CDR1 SGHRS, CDR2 YFSETQ. This CDR3 spans 14 amino acids. V was shortened by 4 bases and J by 7 bases, with 14 bases between the two germline ends. The CDR3 loop is CASSRQEISEKLFF. The CDR3 bases are TGCGCCAGCAGCCGACAGGAGATATCTGAAAAACTGTTTTTT.